The rows below give T cell receptor beta chains drawn from one sample of a study of shared clonotypes between healthy human individuals. Here immunoSEQ multiplex PCR was the method, and the copy in TCRdb shows in-frame clones only, minus some. The sample has about 530,000 clones, 95% to 97% seen once; the top ten hold approximately 0.062%. Sequenced input: naive CD4+ T cells sorted from blood. These receptor sequences come from a young woman in good health. CDR3s include the opening cysteine and the closing phenylalanine or tryptophan. A D gene is named only where the DNA matches it firmly. For some rows the clone size is stated as once, few or many, or as a class when expanded; others skip it.

DNA | CDR3 | D | length | size | J | V
TGTGCCAGCAGCCAAGTAGAGAGACTAGCGGCGGGGCGGTACGAGCAGTACTTC | CASSQVERLAAGRYEQYF | TRBD2 | 18 | NA | TRBJ2-7 | TRBV4-2
TGTGCCAGCAGGAGCCAGGGGGGGACAGTTAACACTGAAGCTTTCTTT | CASRSQGGTVNTEAFF | TRBD1 | 16 | NA | TRBJ1-1 | TRBV2
TGTGCCAGCAACCGGGGTGGAGAGGGCGAGCAGTACTTC | CASNRGGEGEQYF | NA | 13 | NA | TRBJ2-7 | TRBV6-5
TGTGCTAGTGGTTTGGACCGGAAAAGCGGGAGGGCCCTTGATGAGCAGTTCTTC | CASGLDRKSGRALDEQFF | TRBD2 | 18 | NA | TRBJ2-1 | TRBV12-5
TGTGCCAGCAGCGTAGGTTGGGGGCGTATCTACGAGCAGTACTTC | CASSVGWGRIYEQYF | NA | 15 | NA | TRBJ2-7 | TRBV9
TGTGCCAGCAGCCGGGACAGGGGAAGCAATCAGCCCCAGCATTTT | CASSRDRGSNQPQHF | TRBD1 | 15 | NA | TRBJ1-5 | TRBV28
TGTGCCAGCAGCCGCGACAGGGATCAGCCCCAGCATTTT | CASSRDRDQPQHF | TRBD1 | 13 | NA | TRBJ1-5 | TRBV13
TGTGCCACCAGCAGAGTTGGCAGGGGTACATACAATGAGCAGTTCTTC | CATSRVGRGTYNEQFF | NA | 16 | NA | TRBJ2-1 | TRBV15
TGTGCCAGCCACCTCGGGGGGGAGCAGTTCTTC | CASHLGGEQFF | TRBD2 | 11 | NA | TRBJ2-1 | TRBV5-4
TGTGCCAGCAGCTTAACTCTTGGTAGCGAGCAGTACTTC | CASSLTLGSEQYF | NA | 13 | NA | TRBJ2-7 | TRBV7-9
TGTGCCAGCAGGAACGGGAGAGCGGAGACCCAGTACTTC | CASRNGRAETQYF | NA | 13 | NA | TRBJ2-5 | TRBV6-5
TGTGCCGCCGGACTATCCTACGAGCAGTACTTC | CAAGLSYEQYF | NA | 11 | NA | TRBJ2-7 | TRBV28
TGTGCCAGTAGTATGACCGGGACCCCATTATACGAGCAGTACTTC | CASSMTGTPLYEQYF | NA | 15 | NA | TRBJ2-7 | TRBV19
TGTGCCAGCAGCTTAGCGGAAGGGAAGAGGAGCGGGGAGCTGTTTTTT | CASSLAEGKRSGELFF | NA | 16 | NA | TRBJ2-2 | TRBV7-9
TGCGCCAGCAGCTTGAACCAGGGGGCTTACACCGGGGAGCTGTTTTTT | CASSLNQGAYTGELFF | TRBD1 | 16 | NA | TRBJ2-2 | TRBV5-1
TGTGCCAGCAGTCTAACCCCCCACACTGAAAAACTGTTTTTT | CASSLTPHTEKLFF | NA | 14 | once | TRBJ1-4 | TRBV28
TGTGCCAGCAGTGGCCCCAGGCACGAGCAGTACTTC | CASSGPRHEQYF | NA | 12 | NA | TRBJ2-7 | TRBV25-1
TGTGCCAGCAGTTTCATCCGGGACCACTACAATGAGCAGTTCTTC | CASSFIRDHYNEQFF | NA | 15 | NA | TRBJ2-1 | TRBV28
TGTGCCAGCAGTTTGGTGGCAGGGCTCCGTAATACCTATAATTCACCCCTCCACTTT | CASSLVAGLRNTYNSPLHF | NA | 19 | NA | TRBJ1-6 | TRBV27
TGTGCCAGCAGTGAAACGCTTAATCAAGGGCCCCAGCATTTT | CASSETLNQGPQHF | NA | 14 | NA | TRBJ1-5 | TRBV2
TGTGCCAGCTCACCAGGGACCGCAATAGACTATGAGCAGTTCTTC | CASSPGTAIDYEQFF | NA | 15 | once | TRBJ2-1 | TRBV18
TGTGCCAGCAGTTTAGGACAGGGGCCCCTTATCCAGTACTTC | CASSLGQGPLIQYF | TRBD1 | 14 | NA | TRBJ2-5 | TRBV28
TGTGCCTGGAGTGCCGAACGATACGAAGCTTTCTTT | CAWSAERYEAFF | NA | 12 | NA | TRBJ1-1 | TRBV30
TGTGCCAGCAGCTACGACCGATACGAGCAGTACTTC | CASSYDRYEQYF | NA | 12 | once | TRBJ2-7 | TRBV5-6
TGTGCCTCAGAATCGGGCCCGAACACTGAAGCTTTCTTT | CASESGPNTEAFF | NA | 13 | NA | TRBJ1-1 | TRBV28
TGTGCCAGCAGCGCAACTGGGACAGCTAACTATGGCTACACCTTC | CASSATGTANYGYTF | TRBD1 | 15 | NA | TRBJ1-2 | TRBV9
TGTGCCACCACGGGACCAGGACAGAACACTGAAGCTTTCTTT | CATTGPGQNTEAFF | NA | 14 | NA | TRBJ1-1 | TRBV2
TGTGCCAGCAGCTTGGCCGGGGAGCTGTTTTTT | CASSLAGELFF | NA | 11 | NA | TRBJ2-2 | TRBV9
TGTGCCAGCAGCTTGGAGTCAGCCACTAGTGTTGAGCAGTTCTTC | CASSLESATSVEQFF | NA | 15 | NA | TRBJ2-1 | TRBV5-4
TGTGCCAGCAGCCAATTCACTAGCGGGACCTTCAGATCCTACAATGAGCAGTTCTTC | CASSQFTSGTFRSYNEQFF | TRBD2 | 19 | NA | TRBJ2-1 | TRBV7-9
TGTGCCAGCAGCCCCAACCGCAAGGGCCAAGAGACCCAGTACTTC | CASSPNRKGQETQYF | NA | 15 | NA | TRBJ2-5 | TRBV7-2
TGTGCCAGCTCACCACCGGCGGGAGTTTTTTCAGAGACCCAGTACTTC | CASSPPAGVFSETQYF | TRBD2 | 16 | NA | TRBJ2-5 | TRBV18
TGTGCCAGCAGTGAGGCGACAGACCTGTACGAGCAGTACTTC | CASSEATDLYEQYF | NA | 14 | NA | TRBJ2-7 | TRBV2
TGTGCCAGTAGCCCGACTGGGGGCGGTGAAGCTTTCTTT | CASSPTGGGEAFF | NA | 13 | NA | TRBJ1-1 | TRBV19
TGCGCCAGCAGCTTGGCCGGGACAGGGATGAACACTGAAGCTTTCTTT | CASSLAGTGMNTEAFF | TRBD1 | 16 | once | TRBJ1-1 | TRBV5-1
TGTGCCAGCAGCGAACCCTCTGGCTATGAGCAGTTCTTC | CASSEPSGYEQFF | NA | 13 | NA | TRBJ2-1 | TRBV9
TGTGCCAGCAGCTTGTACTCCGCTAGCGGGACCTACAATGAGCAGTTCTTC | CASSLYSASGTYNEQFF | TRBD2 | 17 | NA | TRBJ2-1 | TRBV5-5
TGCGCCAGCAGCCAAGGGGACAGGTCAGAAGCTAACTATGGCTACACCTTC | CASSQGDRSEANYGYTF | TRBD1 | 17 | NA | TRBJ1-2 | TRBV4-1
TGTGCCAGCAGCCCGTCTAGCGGGAGCTCGGCCACCGGGGAGCTGTTTTTT | CASSPSSGSSATGELFF | TRBD2 | 17 | NA | TRBJ2-2 | TRBV28
TGCAGCGCTGACCCTAGCTCCTACAATGAGCAGTTCTTC | CSADPSSYNEQFF | NA | 13 | NA | TRBJ2-1 | TRBV29-1
TGTGCCAGCAGCTTCGGACGCTCGACAGATACGCAGTATTTT | CASSFGRSTDTQYF | NA | 14 | NA | TRBJ2-3 | TRBV7-9
TGTGCCAGGGGGTGGAGGAGGGTTTGTACCGGGGAGCTGTTTTTT | CARGWRRVCTGELFF | NA | 15 | NA | TRBJ2-2 | TRBV27
TGTGCCAGTAGTATGAAGCTAGCGGGAGACGGGCAGTTCTTC | CASSMKLAGDGQFF | TRBD2 | 14 | NA | TRBJ2-1 | TRBV19
TGTGCCAGCAGTTACGCCGGCCCACAACTGTTTTTT | CASSYAGPQLFF | NA | 12 | NA | TRBJ1-4 | TRBV6-6
TGCGCCAGCAGCTTGAACCTAGCGGGAGATGGCCCCTTTTACAATGAGCAGTTCTTC | CASSLNLAGDGPFYNEQFF | TRBD2 | 19 | NA | TRBJ2-1 | TRBV5-1
TGTGCCAGCAGCTTGGTGGGACAGGGTGCAGGAAACACCATATATTTT | CASSLVGQGAGNTIYF | TRBD1 | 16 | NA | TRBJ1-3 | TRBV5-4
TGTGCCAGCAGTACACTCTCGACAGGATCCTACGAGCAGTACTTC | CASSTLSTGSYEQYF | NA | 15 | once | TRBJ2-7 | TRBV6-6
TGTGCCAGCGGAACCTCGGCACACGAGCAGTACTTC | CASGTSAHEQYF | NA | 12 | NA | TRBJ2-7 | TRBV27
TGTGCAACCCGGTTGCTGGCCTTCGCAGATACGCAGTATTTT | CATRLLAFADTQYF | NA | 14 | once | TRBJ2-3 | TRBV28
TGTGCCAGCAGCTTAGTAGCGATCCAAGAGACCCAGTACTTC | CASSLVAIQETQYF | NA | 14 | NA | TRBJ2-5 | TRBV7-2
TGTGCCAGCAGCCCGCGGTCAGAACGAGGAAACACCATATATTTT | CASSPRSERGNTIYF | NA | 15 | few | TRBJ1-3 | TRBV7-6
TGTGCCAGCAGTGAATACAGGGGGATTCAGCCCCAGCATTTT | CASSEYRGIQPQHF | TRBD1 | 14 | few | TRBJ1-5 | TRBV2
TGTGCCAGCCAAATACAAAGAGGGTTCGGCGGCTACACCTTC | CASQIQRGFGGYTF | NA | 14 | NA | TRBJ1-2 | TRBV28